This passage covers 20 T cell receptor beta chains from one sample sequenced in a study of blood T cell repertoires in COVID-19. Only in-frame clones appear in the TCRdb table, and some are missing; sequencing was by immunoSEQ multiplex PCR. Of more than 90,000 clones in the sample, over 80% were seen once. Sequencing input: peripheral blood. The receptors were gathered from a man older than 75 with acute or convalescent COVID-19.

The chain carries TRBV27 and TRBJ2-7; 9 bases are a match to TRBD2. J gave up 0 bases and V 3 bases, and 0 bases lay outside the gene matches. CDR1 and CDR2 from the germline V gene are MNHEY and SMNVEV (reference sequence). The CDR3 contains 14 residues. Written as DNA, the CDR3 is TGTGCCAGCAGTTTGACTAGCGGCTCCTACGAGCAGTACTTC. Protein: CASSLTSGSYEQYF.

The chain employs TRBV9 and TRBJ2-2; 7 positions agree with TRBD2. Germline CDR1 is SGDLS and CDR2 is YYNGEE. Trimming cost V 4 bases and J 3 bases; bases outside gene matches: 3. The CDR3 is 14 residues long. Here the CDR3 reads CASSLGGYTGELFF. The DNA for the CDR3 is TGTGCCAGCAGCCTCGGGGGGTACACCGGGGAGCTGTTTTTT.

This chain links TRBV19 with TRBJ1-2, with no clear D. The CDR3 sequence is 14 residues long. The V gene's germline CDR1 is LNHDA and CDR2 SQIVND (reference sequence). V was shortened by 3 bases and J by 7 bases, with 15 bases between the two germline ends. The CDR3 sequence: CASSIDTTLGGYTF. In DNA, the CDR3 is TGTGCCAGTAGTATCGACACCACCCTGGGTGGCTACACCTTC.

V is TRBV19 and J is TRBJ1-5; D not certain. Germline CDR1 LNHDA, CDR2 SQIVND (reference sequence). The CDR3 contains 17 residues. Trimming removed 4 bases from V and 4 bases from J, with 20 bases in between. CDR3 nucleotide sequence: TGTGCCAGTAGTACCCGAGATGTTGAGCCTGGTAATCAGCCCCAGCATTTT. Translating gives CASSTRDVEPGNQPQHF.

The chain combines TRBV19 with TRBJ1-5; 7 bases match TRBD1. J gave up 4 bases and V 1 base, and 10 bases lay outside the gene matches. CDR1 LNHDA and CDR2 SQIVND come from the germline V gene (reference sequence). The CDR3 sequence is 17 residues long. The CDR3 coding sequence is TGTGCCAGTAGTATAGTGGGGACAGAGGCTTTGAATCAGCCCCAGCATTTT. Its translation: CASSIVGTEALNQPQHF.

The rearrangement uses TRBV5-6 and TRBJ2-3; 7 nucleotides align to TRBD1. Germline V gene lookup returns CDR1 SGHDT and CDR2 YYEEEE. V dropped 3 bases and J dropped 0; count of bases not matched to a gene: 7. CDR3 length: 16 residues. CDR3: CASSYHTGVSTDTQYF. DNA for the CDR3: TGTGCCAGCAGCTACCATACAGGGGTCAGCACAGATACGCAGTATTTT.

The CDR3 sequence is CASSIRPRPSYEQYF. CDR3 sequence (DNA): TGTGCCAGCAGTATCAGGCCCCGTCCCTCCTACGAGCAGTACTTC. The J gene is TRBJ2-7, the V gene TRBV6-5; D is uncertain. CDR3 size: 15 residues. CDR1 MNHEY and CDR2 SVGAGI come from the germline V gene. V was pared by 5 bases and J by 0 bases, with 14 bases between.

The chain carries TRBV11-2 and TRBJ1-1, with D perhaps TRBD1 (5 bases). CDR3 length equals 12 residues. Germline CDR1 SGHAT, CDR2 FQNNGV. Between the trimmed V and J ends, which lost 2 bases and 4 bases, there was a span of 5 bases. CDR3 nucleotides: TGTGCCAGCAGCTTAACAGGCACTGAAGCTTTCTTT. Amino acid sequence: CASSLTGTEAFF.

The chain uses TRBV7-2 and TRBJ1-2; 9 nucleotides align to TRBD1. Unmatched junction bases numbered 5, after V lost 5 bases and J lost 1 base. Per the germline V gene, CDR1 is SGHTA and CDR2 is FQGNSA. This CDR3 comprises 15 residues. CDR3 in DNA: TGTGCCAGCAGCGCCGCGGGACAGGGTAACTATGGCTACACCTTC. Translated, it gives CASSAAGQGNYGYTF. The full variable domain, rest sourced from reference TRBV7-2 and TRBJ1-2, is GAGVSQSPSNKVTEKGKDVELRCDPISGHTALYWYRQSLGQGLEFLIYFQGNSAPDKSGLPSDRFSAERTGGSVSTLTIQRTQQEDSAVYLCASSAAGQGNYGYTFGSGTRLTVV.

This clone came up once. V usage is TRBV7-2 and J usage is TRBJ2-3; 7 bases agree with TRBD1. Germline CDR1 is SGHTA and CDR2 is FQGNSA. Losses at the gene ends were 4 bases for V and 1 base for J; bases not matched to a gene: 5. CDR3 length equals 15 residues. CDR3 amino acids: CASSSSTGGTDTQYF. CDR3 sequence (DNA): TGTGCCAGCAGCTCAAGCACAGGGGGCACAGATACGCAGTATTTT.

J is TRBJ1-4 and V is TRBV10-1; no reliable D call. The CDR3 loop spans 16 amino acids. Between the trimmed V and J ends, which lost 5 bases and 14 bases, there was a span of 27 bases. CDR1 and CDR2 from the germline V gene are WNHNN and SYGVQD (reference sequence). The CDR3 is CASSRLSSETHRILFF. The CDR3 DNA is TGCGCCAGCAGTAGATTGAGTTCGGAGACCCACCGAATTCTGTTTTTT.

The chain combines TRBV6-6 with TRBJ2-3; unclear D gene. Per germline, CDR1 MNHNY and CDR2 SVGAGI (reference sequence). V was trimmed by 5 bases and J by 3 bases, leaving 15 bases between them. This CDR3 spans 15 amino acids. CDR3 sequence reads: CASSPPGRTTDTQYF. CDR3 coding DNA: TGTGCCAGCAGTCCCCCGGGTCGTACGACAGATACGCAGTATTTT.

The V gene is TRBV18, the J gene TRBJ2-7; 7 bases are a match to TRBD1. Trimming removed 3 bases from V and 0 bases from J; junction bases left unmatched: 2. The CDR3 sequence is 14 residues long. Germline-derived CDR1 and CDR2 are KGHSH and LQKENI. CDR3 DNA: TGTGCCAGCTCACCGGACAGGAGCTCCTACGAGCAGTACTTC. This gives the protein CASSPDRSSYEQYF.

This rearrangement joins TRBV28 to TRBJ2-7; a weak D match, TRBD1 (6 bases). The CDR3 runs 12 residues. V lost 4 bases to trimming and J lost 4 bases, with 8 bases between them. The V gene's germline CDR1 is MDHEN and CDR2 SYDVKM. The DNA of the CDR3 is TGTGCCAGCAGTTCCGGACAGTACGAGCAGTACTTC. The encoded protein is CASSSGQYEQYF.

In this sample, this clone turned up a few times. The rearrangement links TRBV28 to TRBJ2-7; 8 nucleotides match TRBD1. Trimming cost V 11 bases and J 5 bases; bases outside gene matches: 11. From germline, CDR1 is MDHEN and CDR2 SYDVKM. The CDR3 consists of 13 residues. The CDR3 coding sequence is TGTGCCGGAGGAGGACAGGGTTCCCACGAGCAGTACTTC. Its protein is CAGGGQGSHEQYF.

The chain is built from TRBV6-6 and TRBJ1-1; no clear D. Trimming took 5 bases from V and 0 from J, leaving 10 bases between them. The CDR3 is 14 residues long. From germline, CDR1 is MNHNY and CDR2 SVGAGI (reference sequence). Written as DNA, the CDR3 is TGTGCCAGCAGTCCTAACGGGGTGAACACTGAAGCTTTCTTT. Translation: CASSPNGVNTEAFF.

The J gene is TRBJ1-1, the V gene TRBV6-6; D is unclear. Trimming shortened V by 2 bases and J by 1 base, and 8 bases separated the two germline ends. Germline V gene sequence: CDR1 MNHNY, CDR2 SVGAGI (reference sequence). The CDR3 is made up of 14 amino acids. The CDR3 DNA reads as TGTGCCAGCAGTTACGAGGGCCCGAACACTGAAGCTTTCTTT. Translating gives CASSYEGPNTEAFF.

The chain uses TRBV19 and TRBJ2-3; D not resolved. Trimming stripped 6 bases from V and 2 bases from J, with 15 bases between. The length of the CDR3 is 15 residues. Germline lookup yields CDR1 LNHDA and CDR2 SQIVND (reference sequence). The CDR3 loop is CASSSRLPATDTQYF. In DNA, the CDR3 is TGTGCCAGTAGCTCCAGGCTTCCCGCCACAGATACGCAGTATTTT.

CDR3 bases: TGTGCCAGCCGGCGAGACAGTTCCTATAATTCACCCCTCCACTTT. Protein product: CASRRDSSYNSPLHF. The chain joins TRBV7-2 to TRBJ1-6; possible D gene TRBD1, 5 bases. The CDR3 consists of 15 residues. V shed 8 bases and J shed 1 base, with 12 bases lying between them. Germline V lookup: CDR1 SGHTA, CDR2 FQGNSA.

J is TRBJ1-3 and V is TRBV10-3; 8 nucleotides line up with TRBD1. Germline loops: CDR1 ENHRY, CDR2 SYGVKD. The CDR3 is 19 amino acids. V dropped 0 bases and J dropped 0; count of bases not matched to a gene: 10. As DNA, the CDR3 is TGTGCCATCAGTGAGTCTGCAAGGACAGGGCCCCTCTCTGGAAACACCATATATTTT. Amino acids: CAISESARTGPLSGNTIYF.